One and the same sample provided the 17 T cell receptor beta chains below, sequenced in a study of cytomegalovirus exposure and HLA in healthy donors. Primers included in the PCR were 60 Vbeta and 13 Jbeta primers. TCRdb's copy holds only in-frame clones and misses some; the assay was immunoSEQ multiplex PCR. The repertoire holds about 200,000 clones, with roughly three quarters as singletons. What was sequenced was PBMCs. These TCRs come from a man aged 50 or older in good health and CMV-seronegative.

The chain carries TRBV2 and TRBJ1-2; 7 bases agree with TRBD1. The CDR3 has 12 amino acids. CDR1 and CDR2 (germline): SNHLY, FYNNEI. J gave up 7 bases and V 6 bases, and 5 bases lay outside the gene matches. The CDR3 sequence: CASRKGQAGYTF. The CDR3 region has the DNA TGTGCCAGCAGAAAAGGACAGGCTGGCTACACCTTC.

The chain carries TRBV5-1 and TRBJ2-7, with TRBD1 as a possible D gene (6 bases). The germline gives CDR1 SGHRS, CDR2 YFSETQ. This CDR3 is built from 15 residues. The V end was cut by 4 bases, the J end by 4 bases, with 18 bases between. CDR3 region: CASSLRTESWYEQYF. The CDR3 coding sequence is TGCGCCAGCAGCCTAAGGACAGAAAGCTGGTACGAGCAGTACTTC.

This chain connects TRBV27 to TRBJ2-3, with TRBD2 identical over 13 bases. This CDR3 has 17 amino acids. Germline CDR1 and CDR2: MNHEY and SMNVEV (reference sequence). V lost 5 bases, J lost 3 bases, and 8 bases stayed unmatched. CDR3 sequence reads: CASSVGTSGIGTDTQYF. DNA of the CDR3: TGTGCCAGCAGTGTCGGGACTAGCGGGATAGGGACAGATACGCAGTATTTT.

This CDR3 reads CASSVEGASGNTIYF. The CDR3 DNA reads as TGTGCCAGCAGCGTAGAAGGGGCCTCTGGAAACACCATATATTTT. The chain employs TRBV9 and TRBJ1-3, with TRBD1 as a possible D gene (5 bases). V was cut by 0 bases and J by 0 bases, with 7 bases left in between. The CDR3 totals 15 residues. Germline V gene sequence: CDR1 SGDLS, CDR2 YYNGEE. Complete variable domain (other parts from reference TRBV9 and TRBJ1-3): DSGVTQTPKHLITATGQRVTLRCSPRSGDLSVYWYQQSLDQGLQFLIQYYNGEERAKGNILERFSAQQFPDLHSELNLSSLELGDSALYFCASSVEGASGNTIYFGEGSWLTVV.

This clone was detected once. This CDR3 is CASTQGGSWWQGEQFF. CDR3 nucleotide sequence: TGCGCCAGCACCCAGGGGGGTAGCTGGTGGCAAGGGGAGCAGTTCTTC. V and J are TRBV5-1 and TRBJ2-1; D perhaps matches TRBD1 (7 bases). Germline V CDR1 and CDR2: SGHRS, YFSETQ. The CDR3 is made up of 16 amino acids. Trimming pared 6 bases from V and 10 bases from J, leaving 26 bases between.

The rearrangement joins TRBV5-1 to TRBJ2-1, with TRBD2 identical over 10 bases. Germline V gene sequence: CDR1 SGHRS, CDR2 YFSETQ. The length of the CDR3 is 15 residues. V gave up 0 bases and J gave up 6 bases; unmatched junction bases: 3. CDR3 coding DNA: TGCGCCAGCAGCTTGGTTCTAGCGGGAGCCAATGAGCAGTTCTTC. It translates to CASSLVLAGANEQFF.

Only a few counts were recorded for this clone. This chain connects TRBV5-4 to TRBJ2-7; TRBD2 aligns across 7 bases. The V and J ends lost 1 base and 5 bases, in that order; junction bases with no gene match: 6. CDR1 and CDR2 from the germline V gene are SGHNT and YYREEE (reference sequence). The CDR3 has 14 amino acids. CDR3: CASSLYWAGDEQYF. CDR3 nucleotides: TGTGCCAGCAGCTTGTATTGGGCGGGAGACGAGCAGTACTTC.

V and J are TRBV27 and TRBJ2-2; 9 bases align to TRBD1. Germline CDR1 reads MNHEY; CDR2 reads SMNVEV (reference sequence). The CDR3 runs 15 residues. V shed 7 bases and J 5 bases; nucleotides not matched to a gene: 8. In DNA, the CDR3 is TGTGCCAGCACCCACCGGGACAGGGAAACCGGGGAGCTGTTTTTT. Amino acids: CASTHRDRETGELFF.

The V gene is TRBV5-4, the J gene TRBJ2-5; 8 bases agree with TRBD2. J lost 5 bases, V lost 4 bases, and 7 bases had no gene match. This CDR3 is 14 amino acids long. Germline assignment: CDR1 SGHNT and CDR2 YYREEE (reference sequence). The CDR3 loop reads CASSQKRERETQYF. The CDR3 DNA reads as TGTGCCAGCAGCCAAAAGCGGGAGAGGGAGACCCAGTACTTC.

CDR3 sequence (DNA): TGTGCCAGCAGTGCGTCCGGGGGGGATTTCCCCGAGCAGTACTTC. Translation gives CASSASGGDFPEQYF. J is TRBJ2-7 and V is TRBV2; 8 bases agree with TRBD2. The V and J ends lost 4 bases and 6 bases, in that order; junction bases with no gene match: 11. The CDR3 runs to 15 residues. CDR1 is SNHLY, CDR2 FYNNEI, per germline.

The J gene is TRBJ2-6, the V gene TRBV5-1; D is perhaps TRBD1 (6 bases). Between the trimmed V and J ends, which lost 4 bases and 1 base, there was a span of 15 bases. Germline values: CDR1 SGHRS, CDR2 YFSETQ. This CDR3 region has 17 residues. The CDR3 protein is CASSRLQGLSGANVLTF. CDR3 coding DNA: TGCGCCAGCAGCCGCCTTCAGGGGCTTTCTGGGGCCAACGTCCTGACTTTC.

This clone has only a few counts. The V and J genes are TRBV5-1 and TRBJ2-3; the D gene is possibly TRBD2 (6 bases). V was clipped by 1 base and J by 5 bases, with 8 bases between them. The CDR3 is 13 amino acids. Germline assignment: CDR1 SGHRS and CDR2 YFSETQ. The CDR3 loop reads CASSLSGVDTQYF. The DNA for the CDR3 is TGCGCCAGCAGCTTGTCGGGGGTAGATACGCAGTATTTT.

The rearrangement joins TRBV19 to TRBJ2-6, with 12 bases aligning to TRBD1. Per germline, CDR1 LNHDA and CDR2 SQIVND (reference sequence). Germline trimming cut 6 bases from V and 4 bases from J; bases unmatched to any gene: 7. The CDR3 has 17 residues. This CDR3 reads CASRPGQGAPGANVLTF. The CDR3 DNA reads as TGTGCCAGTAGACCGGGACAGGGGGCACCAGGGGCCAACGTCCTGACTTTC.

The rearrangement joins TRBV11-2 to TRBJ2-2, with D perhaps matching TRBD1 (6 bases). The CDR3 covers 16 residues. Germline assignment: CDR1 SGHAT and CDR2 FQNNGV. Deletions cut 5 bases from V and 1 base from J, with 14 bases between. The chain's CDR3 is CASSPGQRQNTGELFF. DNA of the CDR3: TGTGCCAGCAGCCCCGGACAGCGGCAGAACACCGGGGAGCTGTTTTTT. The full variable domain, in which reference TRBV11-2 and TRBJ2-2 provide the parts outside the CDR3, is EAGVAQSPRYKIIEKRQSVAFWCNPISGHATLYWYQQILGQGPKLLIQFQNNGVVDDSQLPKDRFSAERLKGVDSTLKIQPAKLEDSAVYLCASSPGQRQNTGELFFGEGSRLTVL.

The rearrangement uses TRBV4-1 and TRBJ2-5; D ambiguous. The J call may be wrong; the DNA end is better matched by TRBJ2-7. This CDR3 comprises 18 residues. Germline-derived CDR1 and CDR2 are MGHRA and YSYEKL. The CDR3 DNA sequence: TGCGCCAGCAGCCAAGGCCCGCAGACACGCTTCGCCCCCTACGAGCAGTACTTC. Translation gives CASSQGPQTRFAPYEQYF.

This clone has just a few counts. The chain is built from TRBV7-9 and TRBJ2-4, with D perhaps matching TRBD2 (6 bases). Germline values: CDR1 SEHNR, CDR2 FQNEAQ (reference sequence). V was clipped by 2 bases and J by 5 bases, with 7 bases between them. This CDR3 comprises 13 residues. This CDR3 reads CASSLTGENIQYF. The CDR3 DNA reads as TGTGCCAGCAGCTTAACGGGGGAAAACATTCAGTACTTC.

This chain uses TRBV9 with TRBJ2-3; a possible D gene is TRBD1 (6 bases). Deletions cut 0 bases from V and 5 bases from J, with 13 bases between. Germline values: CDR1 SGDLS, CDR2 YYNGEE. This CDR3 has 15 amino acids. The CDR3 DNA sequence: TGTGCCAGCAGCGTAGGCCCCCAACAGGGAGATACGCAGTATTTT. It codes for CASSVGPQQGDTQYF.